These 17 T cell receptor beta chains came from one sample sequenced in a study of cytomegalovirus exposure and HLA in healthy donors. The PCR was carried out with 60 Vbeta primers and 13 Jbeta primers. The table came from immunoSEQ multiplex PCR; TCRdb's copy has only in-frame clones and leaves some out. The sample carries 130,000 to 150,000 clones, roughly 80% recorded once. Specimen: PBMCs. The source of these receptors is a man aged 35-49 years in good health and CMV-seropositive.

The rearrangement uses TRBV11-1 and TRBJ2-7; tentatively, D is TRBD2 (6 bases). V was pared by 4 bases and J by 5 bases, with 15 bases between. Germline V lookup: CDR1 SGHAT, CDR2 FQDESV (reference sequence). The CDR3 is 14 amino acids. The CDR3 DNA reads as TGTGCCAGCAGCTCGCTAGGATGGGAGGACGAGCAGTACTTC. The encoded protein is CASSSLGWEDEQYF.

The chain couples TRBV7-8 to TRBJ1-5; a weak D match, TRBD1 (5 bases). There are 13 residues in the CDR3. Trimming took off 3 bases at V and 4 bases at J, with 7 bases between the two ends. In germline, CDR1 is SGHVS, CDR2 FQNEAQ. The CDR3 loop is CASSFKGNQPQHF. The CDR3 DNA follows: TGTGCCAGCAGCTTTAAGGGGAATCAGCCCCAGCATTTT.

The V and J genes are TRBV28 and TRBJ2-1, with TRBD1 matching over 8 bases. Per germline, CDR1 MDHEN and CDR2 SYDVKM. V lost 3 bases and J lost 3; bases outside the gene matches: 4. The CDR3 runs to 15 residues. CDR3 residues: CASSFGGTGYNEQFF. Written as DNA, the CDR3 is TGTGCCAGCAGTTTTGGGGGGACAGGCTACAATGAGCAGTTCTTC.

The chain has TRBV4-2 and TRBJ2-1; TRBD2 agrees at 8 bases. The V gene's germline CDR1 is LGHNA and CDR2 YNFKEQ. The CDR3 length is 15 residues. With V trimmed by 0 bases and J by 6 bases, 4 bases remained unmatched. The DNA for the CDR3 is TGTGCCAGCAGCCAAGAAAAGCGGGGGTTCAATGAGCAGTTCTTC. Protein: CASSQEKRGFNEQFF.

This chain joins TRBV2 and TRBJ2-5; 10 bases align to TRBD2. Trimming removed 5 bases from V and 5 bases from J; junction bases left unmatched: 8. This CDR3 region has 15 residues. Germline CDR1 and CDR2: SNHLY and FYNNEI. This CDR3 is CASSLAGAGGETQYF. The CDR3, as DNA: TGTGCCAGCAGTCTAGCGGGGGCCGGGGGGGAGACCCAGTACTTC.

The J gene is TRBJ2-7, the V gene TRBV5-6; no clear D. The CDR3 length is 12 residues. The germline V gene encodes CDR1 SGHDT and CDR2 YYEEEE. The V end was cut by 0 bases, the J end by 3 bases, with 4 bases between. The CDR3 region is CASSLDYYEQYF. CDR3 DNA sequence: TGTGCCAGCAGCTTGGACTACTACGAGCAGTACTTC.

The chain has TRBV19 and TRBJ2-1, with 8 bases that match TRBD1. The germline V gene has CDR1 LNHDA and CDR2 SQIVND (reference sequence). V was clipped by 7 bases and J by 3 bases; unmatched bases: 8. This CDR3 contains 15 residues. CDR3 nucleotides: TGTGCCAGTACCTTAGACAGGGGACACTACAATGAGCAGTTCTTC. This gives the protein CASTLDRGHYNEQFF.

The count of this clone is one. The V call is TRBV9, the J call TRBJ2-1, with 11 bases identical to TRBD1. This CDR3 region has 16 residues. Germline V lookup: CDR1 SGDLS, CDR2 YYNGEE. The J segment lost 6 bases and the V segment lost 2 bases, leaving 7 bases of the junction unmatched. The CDR3 sequence is CASSVRTGGDGNEQFF. The CDR3 bases are TGTGCCAGCAGCGTCCGGACAGGGGGCGATGGCAATGAGCAGTTCTTC.

The V gene is TRBV7-9, the J gene TRBJ2-5; weak D call: TRBD1 (6 bases). The J call may be faulty, since TRBJ2-7 better matches the DNA end. The CDR3 is 14 residues long. Germline CDR1 and CDR2: SEHNR and FQNEAQ (reference sequence). The CDR3 spells CASSPRTAVYEQYF. The CDR3, as DNA: TGTGCCAGCAGCCCCAGGACAGCTGTCTACGAGCAGTACTTC.

This clone was detected once. This rearrangement joins TRBV27 to TRBJ1-6, with a tentative D call TRBD1 (6 bases). The V end was cut by 5 bases, the J end by 10 bases, with 15 bases between. This CDR3 is built from 14 residues. The germline gives CDR1 MNHEY, CDR2 SMNVEV (reference sequence). Written as DNA, the CDR3 is TGTGCCAGCAGTCAGGGGATGTTGGGGTCACCCCTCCACTTT. Protein: CASSQGMLGSPLHF.

This clone was picked up a small number of times. V gene TRBV20-1 combines with J gene TRBJ2-3, with TRBD1 as a possible D gene (6 bases). CDR1 is DFQATT and CDR2 is SNEGSKA in the germline V gene (reference sequence). Trimming cost V 8 bases and J 6 bases, with 12 bases left between them. This CDR3 has 11 residues. The CDR3 protein is CSQGFGDTQYF. In nucleotides, the CDR3 is TGCAGTCAGGGGTTTGGGGATACGCAGTATTTT.

CDR3 nucleotide sequence: TGTGCCAGCAGCAGAGGGACAGGGAGTGGGGTAAACTATGGCTACACCTTC. It yields the protein CASSRGTGSGVNYGYTF. The rearrangement links TRBV7-8 to TRBJ1-2; TRBD1 aligns across 9 bases. CDR3 length: 17 residues. Trimming cost V 5 bases and J 2 bases; bases outside gene matches: 12. Germline-derived CDR1 and CDR2 are SGHVS and FQNEAQ.

Only a few counts were recorded for this clone. The gene calls are TRBV5-1 and TRBJ2-3, with TRBD2 matching over 8 bases. The CDR3 consists of 16 residues. Trimming cost V 1 base and J 0 bases; bases outside gene matches: 4. In germline, CDR1 is SGHRS, CDR2 YFSETQ. CDR3: CASSLRGGISTDTQYF. For the CDR3, the DNA is TGCGCCAGCAGCTTGCGCGGGGGGATAAGCACAGATACGCAGTATTTT.

This clone came up a few times. The rearrangement links TRBV7-2 to TRBJ1-6; the D gene is possibly TRBD1 (6 bases). The germline V gene has CDR1 SGHTA and CDR2 FQGNSA. V lost 1 base and J lost 2, with 6 bases in between. The CDR3 is 15 residues long. The CDR3 loop reads CASSLGQAYNSPLHF. The CDR3 coding sequence is TGTGCCAGCAGCTTAGGACAGGCCTATAATTCACCCCTCCACTTT.

This rearrangement joins TRBV21-1 to TRBJ2-3; the DNA was not compared with TRBD2, the D call given in the table. TRBV21-1 is a known pseudogene. The CDR3 totals 14 residues. Written as DNA, the CDR3 is TGTGCCAGCAGCAAAGTGGGAGCGGGGGATACGCAGTATTTT. This codes for CASSKVGAGDTQYF.

The sample holds one count of this clone. The V gene is TRBV9, the J gene TRBJ2-5; 8 nucleotides match TRBD2. V gave up 2 bases and J gave up 1 base; unmatched junction bases: 4. CDR1 and CDR2 (germline): SGDLS, YYNGEE. The CDR3 is 15 amino acids. The CDR3, as DNA: TGTGCCAGCAGCGTTTACGGGGGGGCCCAAGAGACCCAGTACTTC. This encodes CASSVYGGAQETQYF. Using reference TRBV9 and TRBJ2-5 for the parts outside the CDR3, the full variable domain is DSGVTQTPKHLITATGQRVTLRCSPRSGDLSVYWYQQSLDQGLQFLIQYYNGEERAKGNILERFSAQQFPDLHSELNLSSLELGDSALYFCASSVYGGAQETQYFGPGTRLLVL.

The chain carries TRBV29-1 and TRBJ1-1; a weak D match, TRBD1 (5 bases). Germline V gene lookup returns CDR1 SQVTM and CDR2 ANQGSEA. This CDR3 comprises 12 residues. V lost 4 bases to trimming and J lost 5 bases, with 11 bases between them. The CDR3 DNA is TGCAGCGTTGCCGACAGCGCGACTGAAGCTTTCTTT. This gives the protein CSVADSATEAFF.